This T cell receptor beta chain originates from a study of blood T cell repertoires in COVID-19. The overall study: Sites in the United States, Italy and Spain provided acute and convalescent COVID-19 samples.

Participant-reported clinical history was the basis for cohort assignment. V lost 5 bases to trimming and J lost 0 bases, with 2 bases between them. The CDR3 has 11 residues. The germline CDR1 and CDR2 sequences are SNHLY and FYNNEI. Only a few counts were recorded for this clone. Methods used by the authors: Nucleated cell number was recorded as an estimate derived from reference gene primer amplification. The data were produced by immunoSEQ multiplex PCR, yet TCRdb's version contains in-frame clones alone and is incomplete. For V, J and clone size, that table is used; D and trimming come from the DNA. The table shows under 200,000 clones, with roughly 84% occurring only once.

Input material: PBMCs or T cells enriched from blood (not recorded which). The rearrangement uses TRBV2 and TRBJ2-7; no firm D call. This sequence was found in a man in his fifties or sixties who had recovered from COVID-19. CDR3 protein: CASSYSYEQYF. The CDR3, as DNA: TGTGCCAGCAGTTACTCCTACGAGCAGTACTTC.